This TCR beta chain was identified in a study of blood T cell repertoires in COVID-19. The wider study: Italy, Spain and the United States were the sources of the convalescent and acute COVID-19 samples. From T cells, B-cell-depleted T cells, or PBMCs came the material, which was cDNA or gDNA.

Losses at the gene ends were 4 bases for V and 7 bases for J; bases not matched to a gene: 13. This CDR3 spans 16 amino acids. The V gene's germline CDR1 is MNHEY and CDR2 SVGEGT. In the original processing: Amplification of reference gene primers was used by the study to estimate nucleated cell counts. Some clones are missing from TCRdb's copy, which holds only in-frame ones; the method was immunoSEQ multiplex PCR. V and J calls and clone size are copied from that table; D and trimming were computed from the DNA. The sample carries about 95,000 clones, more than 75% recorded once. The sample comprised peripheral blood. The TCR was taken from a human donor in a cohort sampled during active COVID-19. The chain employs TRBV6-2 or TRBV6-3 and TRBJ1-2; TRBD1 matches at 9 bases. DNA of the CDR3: TGTGCCAGCAGTTTCATCCAGGACAGGGGAGCCTTTGGCTACACCTTC. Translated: CASSFIQDRGAFGYTF.